The source of this T cell receptor (beta chain) is a study of blood T cells in healthy people across ages. Broader study findings: Both naive CD4+ cell counts and diversity were greater in long-lived donors than in aged donors.

The second PCR ran about 6 to 11 cycles with a sample-barcoded 5' primer and J-beta primers. TCRdb reprocessed the 5' RACE reads via MiXCR and lists one record per CDR3 protein. The sample gives roughly 1,700,000 distinct CDR3 sequences, roughly 27% of which show up once; roughly 8% is in the top ten. The CDR3 spans 17 residues. The trim removed 5 bases at V and 5 bases at J, leaving 15 bases unmatched. In germline, CDR1 is SGHRS, CDR2 YFSETQ. All donors came from Russia, were Caucasian and healthy, and spanned ages roughly 6 to 95. At least 6 micrograms of total RNA were extracted per sample. This clonotype was detected many times. No antigen is known for it.

This chain links TRBV5-1 with TRBJ2-7; 11 bases align to TRBD2. Sequencing was carried out using blood. This receptor was taken from a woman aged 30 to 39 in good health. In DNA form, the CDR3 reads TGCGCCAGCAGAAGGGATGACGCTAGCGGGAGGATCGACGAGCAGTACTTC. Translation: CASRRDDASGRIDEQYF.